This T cell receptor (beta chain) was recorded in a study of molecular identifiers for immune sequencing clone quantification (dated by TCRdb to the late 2010s). Context from the whole study: For a replicate experiment, the RNA from either 20,000 or 100,000 naive CD8 T cells was divided into five aliquots, and four of those aliquots went on to sequencing. CD8 T cells were used in a methods study to benchmark molecular-identifier clustering-based TCR repertoire sequencing (MIDCIRS) and TCR RNA copy counting.

This clonotype was seen ten or more times. This receptor's antigen is unknown. Per-nucleotide qualities are absent, and no much larger clonotype sits a single base away. Libraries of naive CD8 T cells were generated from approximately 20,000 to 1,000,000 sorted cells, with 10%, 30% or 50% of the purified RNA used. On a BD FACSAria II, naive CD8 T cells were FACS-sorted as CD8+CD4-CCR7+CD45RA+ and collected into RLT Plus buffer. Detection sensitivity was tested by spiking Jurkat RNA equal to ten or so TCR copies' worth into samples containing about 19,000-1,000,000 naive CD8 T cells. Enrichment of CD8 T cells was performed with RosetteSep CD8+ T Cell Enrichment Cocktail and Ficoll-Paque, after which ACK red cell lysis was carried out. General findings and caveats noted by the study authors: Even against a background of some 1 million naive CD8 T cells, spiked-in Jurkat TCR RNA amounting to a single cell's worth was reported to be detectable. Clones above 20 RNA copies held over 99% of molecules in CMV-specific effector cells but under 1% in naive cells. Modeling gave around 3 recovered TCR RNA copies per cell versus about ten by digital PCR, implying roughly 30% capture efficiency. Naive libraries contained spiked-in Jurkat TCR RNA (10 copies' worth), which is not part of the donor repertoire. When barcode sub-clustering was not used, chimeric consensus sequences inflated TCR diversity, with chimeras reaching as high as 47%. Highly expanded clone sizes could be underestimated if identical TCR molecules share a barcode.

V loses 6 bases, J loses 2 bases, and the germline ends lie 15 bases apart. Taken from cysteine to phenylalanine, the CDR3 has 15 residues. This entry keeps only the CDR3 DNA: 45 bases, framed from base 1. CDR1 and CDR2 are read off the germline V gene as SGHRS and YFSETQ. The library was built by means of PCR. Instrument on record: Illumina HiSeq 4000. Preparation of bulk TCR libraries followed a previously described approach, with the TCR primers listed in Table S5. Total RNA was purified with the Qiagen AllPrep DNA/RNA kit. Before any analysis, reads coming from multiple sequencing runs of the same library were combined into one pool. Per the authors' processing: Reads were retained only if the reads had an exact TCR constant sequence, and the retained reads were trimmed to 150 nt and grouped according to their 12-nt molecular barcodes. Reads within each barcode group were sub-clustered using a 15% Levenshtein threshold, and quality-weighted consensus sequences were constructed for each RNA molecule. Non-functional sequences were removed, as were lower-count sequences one edit away from another. Based on a fit of two negative binomial distributions, barcode sub-clusters having less than 20% of the maximum read count were discarded. Using fastp trimming at Q25 and MiXCR clonotype assembly, TCRdb reanalyzed the public sequencing data and kept in-frame beta chains. Rows merge per CDR3 protein into single entries with the most common DNA and genes. TCRdb's processing, not the study's, gives the V and J calls here. The sample data list about 65,000 distinct CDR3 sequences, and 17% of these were observed just once. Clones ranked in the top ten supply roughly 1.5% of the sample.

The source material was naive CD8+ T cells from blood, with Jurkat cell RNA spiked in. This sample's cell subset or site label indicates: FACS-sorted CD8+CD4-CCR7+CD45RA+ naive T cells. The rearranged segments are TRBV5-1 and TRBJ1-3; a tentative D match to TRBD1 spans 6 bases. The source is a human donor in good health. Some libraries in this study had Jurkat cell RNA spiked in. The CDR3 loop reads CASTQSNRAGNTIYF. The base sequence is TGCGCCAGCACCCAGTCTAACAGGGCTGGAAACACCATATATTTT.